This entry concerns a single T cell receptor beta chain. What it recognizes is unknown. These data belong to a study of siplizumab effects on memory and regulatory T cells. Study-level results: Confirmation that proliferating Tregs from siplizumab cultures had suppressive function was not obtained. Unstimulated subsets were the mapping target of only a minor fraction of alloreactive clones.

The data were produced by immunoSEQ multiplex PCR, yet TCRdb's version contains in-frame clones alone and is incomplete. This table has tens of thousands of clones, around 97% appearing once. CDR1 and CDR2 from the germline V gene are SGHTA and FQGTGA. This CDR3 is 15 amino acids long. Trimming at V came to 1 base and at J to 5 bases, leaving 5 bases not matched to a gene. The V and J genes are TRBV7-3 and TRBJ2-3, with TRBD2 matching over 8 bases. The sequenced material came from naive CD4+ T cells sorted from blood. The origin of this receptor is a human donor in good health. In DNA, the CDR3 is TGTGCCAGCAGCTTAAGGGCTAGCGGGCAAGATACGCAGTATTTT. This codes for CASSLRASGQDTQYF. The full variable domain, rest sourced from reference TRBV7-3 and TRBJ2-3, is GAGVSQTPSNKVTEKGKYVELRCDPISGHTALYWYRQSLGQGPEFLIYFQGTGAADDSGLPNDRFFAVRPEGSVSTLKIQRTERGDSAVYLCASSLRASGQDTQYFGPGTRLTVL.